The 27 T cell receptor beta chains presented below share a single source sample, sequenced in a study of T cells after yellow fever vaccination. TCRdb processed the 5' RACE reads anew with MiXCR; each CDR3 protein has one entry. The data hold some 320,000 distinct CDR3 sequences, with 8.5% to 10% observed a single time. The sequenced sample was CD4+ T cells sorted from PBMCs, obtained 5 days after the yellow fever booster vaccination. All receptors come from a man between 18 and 29 years old who received the YFV17D yellow fever vaccine.

In its sample, this clonotype was seen many times. The chain carries TRBV12-3 or TRBV12-4 and TRBJ1-5; D unclear. Trimming removed 2 bases at V and 0 bases at J, with 11 bases between. This CDR3 comprises 16 residues. DNA of the CDR3: TGTGCCAGCAGTTTAACAGCGGGGTTTAGCAATCAGCCCCAGCATTTT. Amino acid sequence: CASSLTAGFSNQPQHF.

This clonotype was counted a few times. V is TRBV20-1 and J is TRBJ2-3, with a possible D match to TRBD1 (6 bases). Germline assignment: CDR1 DFQATT and CDR2 SNEGSKA (reference sequence). Between the trimmed V and J ends, which lost 6 bases and 3 bases, there was a span of 10 bases. The CDR3 is 12 residues long. CDR3: CSARQDTDTQYF. The CDR3 DNA sequence: TGCAGTGCGAGACAGGATACAGATACGCAGTATTTT.

This clonotype was detected a few times. The chain uses TRBV9 and TRBJ2-2; D call uncertain. The germline V and J ends were trimmed by 4 bases and 4 bases, with 8 bases remaining between them. There are 13 residues in the CDR3. Germline V gene lookup returns CDR1 SGDLS and CDR2 YYNGEE. The CDR3: CASSPSVTGELFF. The CDR3 DNA reads TGTGCCAGCAGCCCTTCGGTCACCGGGGAGCTGTTTTTT.

The V gene is TRBV5-1, the J gene TRBJ1-2; no definite D call. The CDR3 length is 12 residues. Trimming shortened V by 0 bases and J by 8 bases, and 8 bases separated the two germline ends. Germline CDR1 reads SGHRS; CDR2 reads YFSETQ. The CDR3 sequence is CASSLERFGYTF. CDR3 DNA: TGCGCCAGCAGCTTGGAGAGATTCGGCTACACCTTC.

This clonotype was seen more than once but under ten times. The V gene is TRBV4-3, the J gene TRBJ2-3; TRBD1 matches at 7 bases. J lost 0 bases, V lost 1 base, and 4 bases had no gene match. This CDR3 spans 16 amino acids. Looked up from germline, CDR1 is LGHNA and CDR2 is YSLEER. CDR3 sequence reads: CASSQGRGSSTDTQYF. The DNA of the CDR3 is TGCGCCAGCAGCCAAGGCAGGGGGAGTAGCACAGATACGCAGTATTTT.

This clonotype was detected only a few times. The V call is TRBV6-1, the J call TRBJ1-5; 7 bases match TRBD1. Germline trimming cut 6 bases from V and 3 bases from J; bases unmatched to any gene: 14. This CDR3 region has 17 residues. CDR1 and CDR2 from the germline V gene are MNHNS and SASEGT. This chain's CDR3 is CASRDLPNRGYNQPQHF. The CDR3 bases are TGTGCCAGCAGAGATCTTCCTAACAGGGGATACAATCAGCCCCAGCATTTT.

The V gene is TRBV7-2, the J gene TRBJ1-6; 9 positions match TRBD1. This CDR3 has 15 amino acids. Trimming took 3 bases from V and 10 from J; bases not matched to a gene: 7. The germline CDR1 and CDR2 sequences are SGHTA and FQGNSA. The CDR3 coding sequence is TGTGCCAGCAGCTTCGGACAGGGGAGAGGGTCACCCCTCCACTTT. Its protein product is CASSFGQGRGSPLHF.

The chain links TRBV7-2 to TRBJ1-2, with D unclear. The CDR3 has 13 residues. The ends were cut back, 1 base at V and 8 bases at J, with 11 bases in the middle. Germline V CDR1 and CDR2: SGHTA, FQGNSA. CDR3 region: CASSLGRVRGYTF. In nucleotides, the CDR3 is TGTGCCAGCAGCTTAGGGCGGGTCAGGGGCTACACCTTC.

J is TRBJ1-1 and V is TRBV11-2, with D perhaps TRBD1 (5 bases). Germline V lookup: CDR1 SGHAT, CDR2 FQNNGV. This CDR3 is 14 amino acids long. V was shortened by 7 bases and J by 4 bases, with 16 bases between the two germline ends. CDR3 amino acids: CASNLGVWGTEAFF. Here the CDR3 DNA reads TGTGCCAGCAATTTGGGGGTGTGGGGCACTGAAGCTTTCTTT. Combining the CDR3 with reference TRBV11-2 and TRBJ1-1 gives the whole variable domain EAGVAQSPRYKIIEKRQSVAFWCNPISGHATLYWYQQILGQGPKLLIQFQNNGVVDDSQLPKDRFSAERLKGVDSTLKIQPAKLEDSAVYLCASNLGVWGTEAFFGQGTRLTVV.

Only a few counts were recorded for this clonotype. The rearrangement links TRBV5-1 to TRBJ1-1; D perhaps matches TRBD1 (6 bases). With 2 bases removed from V and 0 bases from J, the gap between germline ends came to 11 bases. Germline V CDR1 and CDR2: SGHRS, YFSETQ. This CDR3 is 15 amino acids long. The CDR3 protein is CASSFRGPMNTEAFF. The CDR3 nucleotides read TGCGCCAGCAGCTTCAGGGGCCCCATGAACACTGAAGCTTTCTTT.

This clonotype was seen a few times. The chain is built from TRBV21-1 and TRBJ2-3; the table assigns TRBD1, which was not confirmed against the DNA. TRBV21-1 is designated a pseudogene. This CDR3 has 17 amino acids. CDR3 residues: CASSLRDRGDGTDTQYF. The CDR3 nucleotides read TGTGCCAGCAGCTTAAGGGACCGGGGAGATGGGACAGATACGCAGTATTTT.

This clonotype has only a few counts. V is TRBV23-1 and J is TRBJ1-5; D gene unclear. TRBV23-1 qualifies as an ORF whose function is uncertain. The CDR3 length is 13 residues. Deletions cut 9 bases from V and 5 bases from J, with 14 bases between. CDR3 protein: CARPSWADQPQHF. DNA for the CDR3: TGCGCCAGGCCCTCCTGGGCGGATCAGCCCCAGCATTTT.

The V call is TRBV11-2, the J call TRBJ2-7; the match to TRBD1 covers 9 bases. J lost 6 bases, V lost 4 bases, and 10 bases had no gene match. The CDR3 is 15 residues long. Per the germline V gene, CDR1 is SGHAT and CDR2 is FQNNGV. CDR3 sequence reads: CASSSYRQGGVEQYF. CDR3 sequence (DNA): TGTGCCAGCAGCTCCTACCGACAGGGGGGGGTCGAGCAGTACTTC.

V and J are TRBV12-3 or TRBV12-4 and TRBJ2-7, with D hard to call. Deletions cut 4 bases from V and 7 bases from J, with 8 bases between. The CDR3 consists of 11 residues. The CDR3 bases are TGTGCCAGCAGTTCCATAGGGGAGCAGTACTTC. Its protein product is CASSSIGEQYF.

This clonotype was seen only a few times. The chain carries TRBV5-5 and TRBJ2-3; perhaps TRBD2 as D (6 bases). CDR3 length equals 13 residues. Trimming took 5 bases from V and 6 from J, leaving 13 bases between them. CDR1 SGHKS and CDR2 YYEKEE come from the germline V gene (reference sequence). CDR3 DNA: TGTGCCAGCAGTTCTCCTAGCGCCGATACGCAGTATTTT. Its translation is CASSSPSADTQYF.

The sample holds a few counts of this clonotype. The J gene is TRBJ2-7, the V gene TRBV6-1; D may be TRBD1 or TRBD2 (5 bases each). V was shortened by 6 bases and J by 3 bases, with 15 bases between the two germline ends. Germline V CDR1 and CDR2: MNHNS, SASEGT. The CDR3 covers 14 residues. The CDR3 reads CASSGRDGDYEQYF. In DNA, the CDR3 is TGTGCCAGCAGCGGTCGGGACGGAGACTACGAGCAGTACTTC.

The chain has TRBV5-1 and TRBJ1-3; TRBD1 matches 7 bases. V was pared by 2 bases and J by 6 bases, with 5 bases of the junction left unmatched. CDR1 and CDR2 from the germline V gene are SGHRS and YFSETQ. The CDR3 length is 14 residues. The CDR3 region is CASSFDRAKNTIYF. In DNA, the CDR3 is TGCGCCAGCAGCTTTGACAGGGCGAAAAACACCATATATTTT.

The table lists this clonotype with many counts. In DNA form, the CDR3 reads TGCAGCGTCCGGTCCACTAGCGGGGGGAACACCGGGGAGCTGTTTTTT. It yields the protein CSVRSTSGGNTGELFF. The chain is built from TRBV29-1 and TRBJ2-2, with 11 bases lining up with TRBD2. Germline V gene data show CDR1 as SQVTM and CDR2 as ANQGSEA. With V trimmed by 6 bases and J by 1 base, 7 bases remained unmatched. CDR3 length equals 16 residues.

This clonotype appeared a few times. The V gene is TRBV5-1, the J gene TRBJ1-2; the match to TRBD1 covers 7 bases. CDR1 is SGHRS, CDR2 YFSETQ, per germline. J was trimmed by 6 bases and V by 4 bases; bases with no gene match: 6. The CDR3 length is 13 residues. CDR3 sequence reads: CASSEQGSDGYTF. In DNA, the CDR3 is TGCGCCAGCAGCGAACAGGGGTCCGATGGCTACACCTTC.

This clonotype was found a few times. This chain uses TRBV5-4 with TRBJ1-5; D unresolved. The V gene's germline CDR1 is SGHNT and CDR2 YYREEE (reference sequence). The CDR3 consists of 15 residues. V was shortened by 0 bases and J by 6 bases, with 13 bases between the two germline ends. This chain's CDR3 is CASSLDLGNSQPQHF. CDR3 DNA sequence: TGTGCCAGCAGCTTGGACTTGGGAAACAGTCAGCCCCAGCATTTT.

DNA for the CDR3: TGTGCCAGCAGTGAAAGGGGGTTGCAGCCCCAGCATTTT. It specifies CASSERGLQPQHF. The chain carries TRBV6-1 and TRBJ1-5, with a tentative D call TRBD1 (6 bases). With 2 bases removed from V and 7 bases from J, the gap between germline ends came to 9 bases. This CDR3 contains 13 residues. CDR1 MNHNS and CDR2 SASEGT come from the germline V gene.

A few counts support this clonotype. V gene TRBV6-5 combines with J gene TRBJ1-5; possibly TRBD1 for D (5 bases). Germline CDR1 is MNHEY and CDR2 is SVGAGI. The V gene lost 5 bases and the J gene lost 1 base, with 12 bases spanning the gap. The CDR3 has 15 residues. DNA of the CDR3: TGTGCCAGCAGTCCCGACTACAGGAGCAATCAGCCCCAGCATTTT. Residues: CASSPDYRSNQPQHF.

Only one count was recorded for this clonotype. This chain connects TRBV4-1 to TRBJ2-5; the D is unclear. The germline CDR1 and CDR2 sequences are MGHRA and YSYEKL. This CDR3 contains 15 residues. With 0 bases removed from V and 7 bases from J, the gap between germline ends came to 15 bases. For the CDR3, the DNA is TGCGCCAGCAGCCAAGAAGGTGATGCCACCGGGACCCAGTACTTC. Translation gives CASSQEGDATGTQYF.

For the CDR3, the DNA is TGTGCCAGCAGCTTAGAACATGCCCAGCCCCAGCATTTT. Translating gives CASSLEHAQPQHF. This sequence joins TRBV7-2 and TRBJ1-5; no clear D. Trimming shortened V by 1 base and J by 7 bases, and 8 bases separated the two germline ends. This CDR3 comprises 13 residues. Germline V CDR1 and CDR2: SGHTA, FQGNSA.

This clonotype was detected many times. The chain uses TRBV7-3 and TRBJ2-3, with 7 bases matching TRBD2. In germline, CDR1 is SGHTA, CDR2 FQGTGA. Unmatched junction bases numbered 2, after V lost 2 bases and J lost 3 bases. This CDR3 comprises 14 residues. The chain's CDR3 is CASSLLGGTDTQYF. The DNA of the CDR3 is TGTGCCAGCAGCTTATTGGGGGGGACAGATACGCAGTATTTT.

The V gene is TRBV5-1, the J gene TRBJ2-7, with 8 bases identical to TRBD1. This CDR3 region has 15 residues. V was pared by 3 bases and J by 6 bases, with 11 bases of the junction left unmatched. Germline V lookup: CDR1 SGHRS, CDR2 YFSETQ. CDR3 nucleotides: TGCGCCAGCAGCTGGAAGGGACAGGAAAGGAGCGAGCAGTACTTC. Translated: CASSWKGQERSEQYF.

The J gene is TRBJ1-6, the V gene TRBV6-5; 8 bases map to TRBD1. V lost 4 bases, J lost 2 bases, and 16 bases stayed unmatched. CDR3 length: 20 residues. Germline V gene data show CDR1 as MNHEY and CDR2 as SVGAGI. The CDR3, as DNA: TGTGCCAGCAGTTTGGATCGGACAGGGTCCCCAATGGCCTATAATTCACCCCTCCACTTT. Encoded protein: CASSLDRTGSPMAYNSPLHF.